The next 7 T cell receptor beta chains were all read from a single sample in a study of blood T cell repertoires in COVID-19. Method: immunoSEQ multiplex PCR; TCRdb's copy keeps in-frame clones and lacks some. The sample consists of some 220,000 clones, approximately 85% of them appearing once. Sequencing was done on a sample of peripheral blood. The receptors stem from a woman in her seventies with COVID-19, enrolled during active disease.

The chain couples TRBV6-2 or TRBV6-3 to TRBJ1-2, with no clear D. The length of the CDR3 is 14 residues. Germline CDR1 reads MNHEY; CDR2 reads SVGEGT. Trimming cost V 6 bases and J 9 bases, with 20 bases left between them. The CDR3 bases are TGTGCCAGCAGCACTCGGCCCTCCCCTAGAAGCTACACCTTC. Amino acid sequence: CASSTRPSPRSYTF.

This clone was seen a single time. CDR3 loop: CATSVGRETQYF. The CDR3 DNA follows: TGTGCCACCAGCGTTGGGAGAGAGACCCAGTACTTC. V is TRBV15 and J is TRBJ2-5, with D perhaps TRBD2 (5 bases). The V gene lost 5 bases and the J gene lost 4 bases, with 8 bases spanning the gap. The CDR3 sequence is 12 residues long. Germline assignment: CDR1 LNHNV and CDR2 YYDKDF (reference sequence).

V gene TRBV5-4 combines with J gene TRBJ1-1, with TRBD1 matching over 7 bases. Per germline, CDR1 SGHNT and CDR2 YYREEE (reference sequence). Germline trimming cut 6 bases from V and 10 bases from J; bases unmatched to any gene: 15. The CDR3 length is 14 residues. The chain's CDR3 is CASNRDNRGQAAFF. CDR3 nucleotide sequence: TGTGCCAGCAACCGGGACAATAGGGGGCAGGCAGCTTTCTTT.

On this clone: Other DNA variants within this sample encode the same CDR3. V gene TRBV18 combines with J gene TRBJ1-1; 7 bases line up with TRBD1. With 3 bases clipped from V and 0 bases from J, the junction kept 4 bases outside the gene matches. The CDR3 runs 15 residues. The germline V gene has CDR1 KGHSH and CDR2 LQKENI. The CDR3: CASSPGTVMNTEAFF. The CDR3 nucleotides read TGTGCCAGCTCACCCGGGACAGTCATGAACACTGAAGCTTTCTTT. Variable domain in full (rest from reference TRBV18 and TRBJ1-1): NAGVMQNPRHLVRRRGQEARLRCSPMKGHSHVYWYRQLPEEGLKFMVYLQKENIIDESGMPKERFSAEFPKEGPSILRIQQVVRGDSAAYFCASSPGTVMNTEAFFGQGTRLTVV.

CDR3 DNA sequence: TGCAGCGCCGACGTTGGCAGGGGGAACACTGAAGCTTTCTTT. It translates to CSADVGRGNTEAFF. This chain connects TRBV29-1 to TRBJ1-1, with D possibly TRBD1 on 6 matching bases. This CDR3 comprises 14 residues. In germline, CDR1 is SQVTM, CDR2 ANQGSEA. The germline V and J ends were trimmed by 7 bases and 1 base, with 16 bases remaining between them.

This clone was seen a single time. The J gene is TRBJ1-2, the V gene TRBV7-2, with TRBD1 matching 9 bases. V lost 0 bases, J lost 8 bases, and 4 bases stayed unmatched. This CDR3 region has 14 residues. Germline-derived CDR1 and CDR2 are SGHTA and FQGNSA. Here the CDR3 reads CASSLADRGLGYTF. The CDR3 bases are TGTGCCAGCAGCTTAGCGGACAGGGGATTGGGCTACACCTTC.

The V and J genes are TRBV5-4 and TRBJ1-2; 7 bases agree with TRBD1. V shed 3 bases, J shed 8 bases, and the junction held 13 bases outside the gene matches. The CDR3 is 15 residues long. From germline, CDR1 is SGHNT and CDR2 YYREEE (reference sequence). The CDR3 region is CASSSRSTGDEGYTF. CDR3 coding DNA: TGTGCCAGCAGCTCGAGGTCTACAGGGGACGAAGGCTACACCTTC.